This TCR beta chain was observed in a study of cytomegalovirus exposure and HLA in healthy donors. Study-wide background: An analysis done earlier identified about 120 million unique TCR beta sequences from roughly 190 million T cells.

The study ran its PCR with 60 Vbeta and 13 Jbeta primers. Repertoires were generated with immunoSEQ multiplex PCR, while TCRdb's copy carries only in-frame clones and drops some. The table records 95,000 to 150,000 clones, around 77% of them present only once. Trimming cost V 3 bases and J 2 bases, with 14 bases left between them. This CDR3 comprises 15 residues. Germline assignment: CDR1 MDHEN and CDR2 SYDVKM. Sequencing input: PBMCs. V gene TRBV28 combines with J gene TRBJ2-7; D possibly corresponds to TRBD1 (6 bases). The sequence derives from a woman in her thirties or forties in good health and CMV-seropositive. CDR3 sequence: CASSFFSGQTYEQYF. The CDR3 DNA sequence: TGTGCCAGCAGTTTTTTTTCGGGACAAACCTACGAGCAGTACTTC.